This is a list of T cell receptor beta chains from one sample in a study of type 1 regulatory T cells. Antigens for these TCRs are unknown. A single record per CDR3 protein comes from TCRdb applying MiXCR to the reads. The sample has about 74,000 distinct CDR3 sequences, about 62% seen once. The source material was cultured T cells, either the whole culture or a sorted T cell fraction (not recorded which). Receptors originate from a human donor in good health. CDR3s include the opening cysteine and the closing phenylalanine or tryptophan. The D gene is left open where the match is weak. Only part of the rows carry a size: once, few, many, or a class if the clone is expanded.

j_gene: TRBJ1-1
v_gene: TRBV6-6
abundance: .
d_gene: TRBD1
CDR3nt: TGTGCCAGCAGTACCCGGACAGGGGAGGGGACTGAAGCTTTCTTT
CDR3aa: CASSTRTGEGTEAFF

j_gene: TRBJ2-1
v_gene: TRBV20-1
abundance: .
d_gene: .
CDR3nt: TGCAGTGCTAGGTTTACCCAGGGTCACAATGAGCAGTTCTTC
CDR3aa: CSARFTQGHNEQFF

j_gene: TRBJ2-3
v_gene: TRBV19
abundance: .
d_gene: TRBD2
CDR3nt: TGTGCCAGTAGTATCCGGACTAGTGCAGATACGCAGTATTTT
CDR3aa: CASSIRTSADTQYF

j_gene: TRBJ2-4
v_gene: TRBV4-1
abundance: few
d_gene: .
CDR3nt: TGCGCCAGCAGCCAAGGACTCTTAGCCAAAAACATTCAGTACTTC
CDR3aa: CASSQGLLAKNIQYF

j_gene: TRBJ1-2
v_gene: TRBV5-1
abundance: .
d_gene: .
CDR3nt: TGCGCCAACAGCTTGGACCCAGATTACTACTATGGCTACACCTTC
CDR3aa: CANSLDPDYYYGYTF

j_gene: TRBJ2-3
v_gene: TRBV5-1
abundance: .
d_gene: TRBD1
CDR3nt: TGCGCCAGCAGCCCTTGGGGACAGGTTCCAGATACGCAGTATTTT
CDR3aa: CASSPWGQVPDTQYF

j_gene: TRBJ2-1
v_gene: TRBV7-9
abundance: .
d_gene: .
CDR3nt: TGTGCCAGCAGCTCCGGACTCTTAACCGTGTACAATGAGCAGTTCTTC
CDR3aa: CASSSGLLTVYNEQFF

j_gene: TRBJ2-3
v_gene: TRBV12-3/TRBV12-4
abundance: .
d_gene: TRBD1
CDR3nt: TGTGCCAGCAGATCCGGGACAGTAAGCACAGATACGCAGTATTTT
CDR3aa: CASRSGTVSTDTQYF

j_gene: TRBJ2-7
v_gene: TRBV10-3
abundance: .
d_gene: TRBD2
CDR3nt: TGTGCCATCAGTGAGTCGAGCGGGAGTCGGGATGAGCAGTACTTC
CDR3aa: CAISESSGSRDEQYF

j_gene: TRBJ2-1
v_gene: TRBV2
abundance: once
d_gene: .
CDR3nt: TGTGCCACCTTGGGCCCCCCCGGCCTAAATGAGCAGTTCTTC
CDR3aa: CATLGPPGLNEQFF

j_gene: TRBJ2-3
v_gene: TRBV7-9
abundance: .
d_gene: TRBD2
CDR3nt: TGTGCCAGCAGCTCGACTAGCGGGACGGGGGATACGCAGTATTTT
CDR3aa: CASSSTSGTGDTQYF

j_gene: TRBJ2-7
v_gene: TRBV14
abundance: .
d_gene: .
CDR3nt: TGTGCCAGCAGCCAAACGGAGCACAGAGTCAACTACGAGCTGTACTTC
CDR3aa: CASSQTEHRVNYELYF

j_gene: TRBJ1-2
v_gene: TRBV6-2/TRBV6-3
abundance: .
d_gene: TRBD1
CDR3nt: TGTGCCAGCAGCGTACATCCCGTTGGGGACAGCTATGGCTACACCTTC
CDR3aa: CASSVHPVGDSYGYTF

j_gene: TRBJ2-7
v_gene: TRBV20-1
abundance: .
d_gene: .
CDR3nt: TGCAGTGCTAGAGACCCGACCTACGAGCAGTACTTC
CDR3aa: CSARDPTYEQYF

j_gene: TRBJ2-1
v_gene: TRBV2
abundance: .
d_gene: .
CDR3nt: TGTGCCAGCAGTGAAGGGACTCCAACCCCGTTCTTC
CDR3aa: CASSEGTPTPFF

j_gene: TRBJ1-1
v_gene: TRBV18
abundance: .
d_gene: TRBD1
CDR3nt: TGTGCCAGCTCCCAGGGGGTGAACACTGAAGCTTTCTTT
CDR3aa: CASSQGVNTEAFF

j_gene: TRBJ2-2
v_gene: TRBV20-1
abundance: .
d_gene: .
CDR3nt: TGCAGTGCGCCGGGGGAGGTCGCTACCGGGGAGCTGTTTTTT
CDR3aa: CSAPGEVATGELFF

j_gene: TRBJ2-1
v_gene: TRBV20-1
abundance: .
d_gene: TRBD2
CDR3nt: TGCAGTGCTAGAGAACTTAGCGGGAGGGCCCACAATGAGCAGTTCTTC
CDR3aa: CSARELSGRAHNEQFF

j_gene: TRBJ2-5
v_gene: TRBV4-2
abundance: .
d_gene: TRBD2
CDR3nt: TGTGCCAGTAGCCAAGATAGCGGGAGTTGGGAGATCCAGTACTTC
CDR3aa: CASSQDSGSWEIQYF

j_gene: TRBJ2-2
v_gene: TRBV25-1
abundance: .
d_gene: .
CDR3nt: TGTGCCAGCGATGGGGGGAGAAACACCGGGGAGCTGTTTTTT
CDR3aa: CASDGGRNTGELFF

j_gene: TRBJ2-1
v_gene: TRBV6-5
abundance: .
d_gene: TRBD2
CDR3nt: TGTGCCAGCAGACTAGCGGGAGGGGGCTACAATGAGCAGTTCTTC
CDR3aa: CASRLAGGGYNEQFF

j_gene: TRBJ1-6
v_gene: TRBV3-1
abundance: .
d_gene: .
CDR3nt: TGTGCCAGCAGCCAAGGACAGACTTATAATTCACCCCTCCACTTT
CDR3aa: CASSQGQTYNSPLHF

j_gene: TRBJ2-7
v_gene: TRBV12-3/TRBV12-4
abundance: .
d_gene: .
CDR3nt: TGTGCCAGCAGTTTAGATGCTGCGACCATCTCCTACGAGCAGTACTTC
CDR3aa: CASSLDAATISYEQYF

j_gene: TRBJ2-7
v_gene: TRBV6-2/TRBV6-3
abundance: .
d_gene: .
CDR3nt: TGTGCCAGCAGTTACTCCATGAAGAACGCTCGAGCGGGCGCCTCCTACGAGCAGTACTTC
CDR3aa: CASSYSMKNARAGASYEQYF

j_gene: TRBJ1-3
v_gene: TRBV6-1
abundance: .
d_gene: .
CDR3nt: TGTGCCAGCAAGACCCCAGCGAACACCATATATTTT
CDR3aa: CASKTPANTIYF

j_gene: TRBJ1-1
v_gene: TRBV4-1
abundance: .
d_gene: .
CDR3nt: TGCGCCAGCAGCCGGCCGATTGAATCACCACCCACTGAAGCTTTCTTT
CDR3aa: CASSRPIESPPTEAFF

j_gene: TRBJ1-1
v_gene: TRBV20-1
abundance: few
d_gene: TRBD1
CDR3nt: TGCAGTGCTAGAGATCTCGGACAGGGCGATTGGGGTGAAGCTTTCTTT
CDR3aa: CSARDLGQGDWGEAFF

j_gene: TRBJ2-3
v_gene: TRBV19
abundance: .
d_gene: TRBD2
CDR3nt: TGTGCCAGTAGCCGACTAGCGGGAGAGACAGATACGCAGTATTTT
CDR3aa: CASSRLAGETDTQYF

j_gene: TRBJ1-1
v_gene: TRBV20-1
abundance: few
d_gene: .
CDR3nt: TGCAGTGCTAGAGGAACTGCAAACACTGAAGCTTTCTTT
CDR3aa: CSARGTANTEAFF

j_gene: TRBJ2-5
v_gene: TRBV18
abundance: .
d_gene: TRBD1
CDR3nt: TGTGCCAGCTCACCACTGGGACAGGTTCAAGAGACCCAGTACTTC
CDR3aa: CASSPLGQVQETQYF

j_gene: TRBJ2-4
v_gene: TRBV7-9
abundance: .
d_gene: .
CDR3nt: TGTGCCAGCAGCTTACAGTCTGAGGACATTCAGTACTTC
CDR3aa: CASSLQSEDIQYF

j_gene: TRBJ2-1
v_gene: TRBV20-1
abundance: few
d_gene: .
CDR3nt: TGCAGTGCTAGCTACGGGGTCTACAATGAGCAGTTCTTC
CDR3aa: CSASYGVYNEQFF